This TCR beta chain comes out of a study of T-cell reconstitution after alpha-beta-depleted transplantation in children. The V and J ends lost 6 bases and 8 bases respectively, with 19 bases between them. Germline assignment: CDR1 ENHRY and CDR2 SYGVKD. The CDR3 totals 14 residues. Unique molecular identifiers featured in how the TCRbeta library was prepared. From the PCR reads, TCRdb called clonotypes with MiXCR, one entry per CDR3 protein. The repertoire has around 700,000 distinct CDR3 sequences, approximately 14% of them found once; the top ten carry roughly 0.77%. The source of this sequence is a girl aged 2-10 years with congenital amegakaryocytic thrombocytopenia, due to receive a stem cell transplant. The V gene is TRBV10-3, the J gene TRBJ1-2; D gene uncertain. Sequencing used PBMCs, obtained before TCRalphabeta/CD19-depleted stem cell transplant. The CDR3 DNA reads as TGTGCCATCAGCCTTCGAAGTGAGGGCTTGGGCTACACCTTC. This codes for CAISLRSEGLGYTF.